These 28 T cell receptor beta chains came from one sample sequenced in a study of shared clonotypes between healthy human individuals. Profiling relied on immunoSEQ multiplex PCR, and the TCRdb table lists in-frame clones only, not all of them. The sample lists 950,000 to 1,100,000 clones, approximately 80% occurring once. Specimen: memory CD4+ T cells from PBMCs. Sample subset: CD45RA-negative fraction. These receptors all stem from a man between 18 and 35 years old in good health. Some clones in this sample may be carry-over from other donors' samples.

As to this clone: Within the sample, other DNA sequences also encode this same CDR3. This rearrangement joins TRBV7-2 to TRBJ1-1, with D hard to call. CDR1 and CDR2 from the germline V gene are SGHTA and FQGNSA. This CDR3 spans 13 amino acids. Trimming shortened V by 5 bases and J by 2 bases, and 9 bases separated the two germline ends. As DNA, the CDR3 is TGTGCCAGCAGCCCCCGTTTAAACACTGAAGCTTTCTTT. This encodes CASSPRLNTEAFF.

The chain's CDR3 is CASSPPGLAGDNGELFF. CDR3 DNA sequence: TGTGCCAGCTCACCACCGGGACTAGCGGGAGATAACGGGGAGCTGTTTTTT. The J gene is TRBJ2-2, the V gene TRBV18; the match to TRBD2 covers 14 bases. CDR1 and CDR2 (germline): KGHSH, LQKENI. This CDR3 is 17 amino acids long. Unmatched junction bases numbered 4, after V lost 0 bases and J lost 7 bases. The variable domain in full, completed from reference TRBV18 and TRBJ2-2, reads NAGVMQNPRHLVRRRGQEARLRCSPMKGHSHVYWYRQLPEEGLKFMVYLQKENIIDESGMPKERFSAEFPKEGPSILRIQQVVRGDSAAYFCASSPPGLAGDNGELFFGEGSRLTVL.

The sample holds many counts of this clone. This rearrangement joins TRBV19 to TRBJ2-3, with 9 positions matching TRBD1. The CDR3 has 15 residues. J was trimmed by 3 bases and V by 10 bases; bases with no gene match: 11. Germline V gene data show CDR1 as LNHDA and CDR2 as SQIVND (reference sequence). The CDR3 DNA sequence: TGTGCCACCGAGGGAAGGACAGGGGTGACAGATACGCAGTATTTT. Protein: CATEGRTGVTDTQYF.

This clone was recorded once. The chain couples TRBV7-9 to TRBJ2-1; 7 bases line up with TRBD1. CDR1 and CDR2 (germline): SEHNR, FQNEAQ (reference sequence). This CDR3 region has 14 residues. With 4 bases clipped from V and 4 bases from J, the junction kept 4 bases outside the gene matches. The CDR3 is CASSWTGPYNEQFF. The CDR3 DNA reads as TGTGCCAGCAGCTGGACAGGACCGTACAATGAGCAGTTCTTC.

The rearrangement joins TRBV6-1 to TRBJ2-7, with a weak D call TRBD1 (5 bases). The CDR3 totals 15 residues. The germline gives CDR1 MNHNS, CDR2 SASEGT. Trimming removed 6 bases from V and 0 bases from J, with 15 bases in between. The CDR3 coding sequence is TGTGCCAGCAGAATCACAGGACCCAGCTCCTACGAGCAGTACTTC. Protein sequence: CASRITGPSSYEQYF.

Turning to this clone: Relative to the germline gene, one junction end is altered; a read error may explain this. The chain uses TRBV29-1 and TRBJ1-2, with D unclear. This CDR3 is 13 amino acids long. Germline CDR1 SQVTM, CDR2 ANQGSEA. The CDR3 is CSVGKKLDYGYTF. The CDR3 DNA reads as TGCAGCGTTGGAAAAAAGTTGGACTATGGCTACACTTTC.

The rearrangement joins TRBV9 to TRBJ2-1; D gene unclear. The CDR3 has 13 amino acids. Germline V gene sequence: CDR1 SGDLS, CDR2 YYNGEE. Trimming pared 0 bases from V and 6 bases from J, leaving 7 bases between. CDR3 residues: CASSVGVANEQFF. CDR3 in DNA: TGTGCCAGCAGCGTAGGAGTTGCCAATGAGCAGTTCTTC.

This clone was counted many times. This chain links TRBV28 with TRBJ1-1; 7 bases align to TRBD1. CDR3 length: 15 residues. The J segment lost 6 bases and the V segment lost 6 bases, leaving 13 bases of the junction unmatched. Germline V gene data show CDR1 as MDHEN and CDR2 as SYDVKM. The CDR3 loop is CASRGDIGGGSEAFF. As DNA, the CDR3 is TGTGCCAGCAGGGGGGATATAGGGGGCGGATCTGAAGCTTTCTTT. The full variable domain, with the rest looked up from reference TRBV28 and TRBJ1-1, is DVKVTQSSRYLVKRTGEKVFLECVQDMDHENMFWYRQDPGLGLRLIYFSYDVKMKEKGDIPEGYSVSREKKERFSLILESASTNQTSMYLCASRGDIGGGSEAFFGQGTRLTVV.

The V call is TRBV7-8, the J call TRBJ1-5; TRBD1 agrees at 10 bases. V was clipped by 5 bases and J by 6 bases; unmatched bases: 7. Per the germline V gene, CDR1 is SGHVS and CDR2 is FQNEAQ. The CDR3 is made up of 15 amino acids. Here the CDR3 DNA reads TGTGCCAGCAGCCCGCAGACAGGGGGCAGTCAGCCCCAGCATTTT. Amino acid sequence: CASSPQTGGSQPQHF.

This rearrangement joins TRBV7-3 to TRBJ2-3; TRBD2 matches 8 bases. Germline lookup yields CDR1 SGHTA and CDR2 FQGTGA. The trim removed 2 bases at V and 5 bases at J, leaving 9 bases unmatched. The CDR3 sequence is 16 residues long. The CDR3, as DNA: TGTGCCAGCAGCTTAGGCTTGGGACTAGAGGGAGATACGCAGTATTTT. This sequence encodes CASSLGLGLEGDTQYF.

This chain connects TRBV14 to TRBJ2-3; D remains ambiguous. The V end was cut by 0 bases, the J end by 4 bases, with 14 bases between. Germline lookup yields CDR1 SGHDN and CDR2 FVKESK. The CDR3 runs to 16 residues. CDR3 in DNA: TGTGCCAGCAGCCAAGATGTTATGGCATCCTCAGATACGCAGTATTTT. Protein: CASSQDVMASSDTQYF.

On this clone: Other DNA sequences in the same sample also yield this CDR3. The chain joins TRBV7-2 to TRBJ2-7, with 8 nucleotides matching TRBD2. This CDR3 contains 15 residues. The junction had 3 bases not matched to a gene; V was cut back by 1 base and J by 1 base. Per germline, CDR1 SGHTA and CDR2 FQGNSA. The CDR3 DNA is TGTGCCAGCAGCTTAGGAGCGGGGGTGTCCTACGAGCAGTACTTC. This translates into CASSLGAGVSYEQYF.

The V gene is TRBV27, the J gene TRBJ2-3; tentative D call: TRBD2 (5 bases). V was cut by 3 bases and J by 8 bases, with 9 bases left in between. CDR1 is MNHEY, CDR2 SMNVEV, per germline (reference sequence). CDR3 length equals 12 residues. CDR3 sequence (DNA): TGTGCCAGCAGTTTTTCCCGGGGTACGCAGTATTTT. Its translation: CASSFSRGTQYF.

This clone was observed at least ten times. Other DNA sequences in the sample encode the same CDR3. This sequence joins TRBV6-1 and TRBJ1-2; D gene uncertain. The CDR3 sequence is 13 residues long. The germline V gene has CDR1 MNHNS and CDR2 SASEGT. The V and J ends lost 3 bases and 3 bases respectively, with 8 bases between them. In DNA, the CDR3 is TGTGCCAGCAGTGAGGGAGGATACTATGGCTACACCTTC. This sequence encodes CASSEGGYYGYTF.

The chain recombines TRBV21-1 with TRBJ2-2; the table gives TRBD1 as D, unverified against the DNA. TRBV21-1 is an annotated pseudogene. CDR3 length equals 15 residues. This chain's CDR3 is CASSKQGANTGELFF. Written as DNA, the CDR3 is TGTGCCAGCAGCAAACAGGGCGCGAACACCGGGGAGCTGTTTTTT.

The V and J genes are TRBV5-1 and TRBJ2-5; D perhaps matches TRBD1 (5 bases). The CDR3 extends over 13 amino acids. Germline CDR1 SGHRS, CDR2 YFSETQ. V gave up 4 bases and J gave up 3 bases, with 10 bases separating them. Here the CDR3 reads CASSVGAEETQYF. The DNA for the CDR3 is TGCGCCAGCAGCGTAGGGGCAGAAGAGACCCAGTACTTC.

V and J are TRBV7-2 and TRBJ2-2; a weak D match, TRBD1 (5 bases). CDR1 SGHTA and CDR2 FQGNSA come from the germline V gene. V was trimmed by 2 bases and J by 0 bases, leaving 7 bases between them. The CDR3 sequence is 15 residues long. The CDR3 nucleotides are TGTGCCAGCAGCTTAACCAGGGCGAACACCGGGGAGCTGTTTTTT. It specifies CASSLTRANTGELFF. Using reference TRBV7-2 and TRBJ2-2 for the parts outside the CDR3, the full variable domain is GAGVSQSPSNKVTEKGKDVELRCDPISGHTALYWYRQSLGQGLEFLIYFQGNSAPDKSGLPSDRFSAERTGGSVSTLTIQRTQQEDSAVYLCASSLTRANTGELFFGEGSRLTVL.

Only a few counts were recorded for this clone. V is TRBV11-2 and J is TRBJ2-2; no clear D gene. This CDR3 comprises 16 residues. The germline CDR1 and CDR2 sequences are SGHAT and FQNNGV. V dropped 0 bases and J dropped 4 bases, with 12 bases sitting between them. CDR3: CASSLDSPLITGELFF. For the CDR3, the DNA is TGTGCCAGCAGCTTAGACTCCCCTTTGATCACCGGGGAGCTGTTTTTT.

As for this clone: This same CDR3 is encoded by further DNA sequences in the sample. The CDR3 DNA reads as TGTGCCAGCAGCTTTTTGACAGGAGGAACCGGGGAGCTGTTTTTT. It encodes CASSFLTGGTGELFF. The chain recombines TRBV7-3 with TRBJ2-2, with a possible D match to TRBD1 (6 bases). Germline CDR1 and CDR2: SGHTA and FQGTGA. This CDR3 has 15 residues. The germline V and J ends were trimmed by 3 bases and 5 bases, with 13 bases remaining between them.

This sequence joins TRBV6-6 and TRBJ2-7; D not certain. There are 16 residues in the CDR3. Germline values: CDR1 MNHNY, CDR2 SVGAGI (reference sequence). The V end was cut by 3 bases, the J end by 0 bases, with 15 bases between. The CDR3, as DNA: TGTGCCAGCAGTTATTCAAGACTTTCGAGCTCCTACGAGCAGTACTTC. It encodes CASSYSRLSSSYEQYF.

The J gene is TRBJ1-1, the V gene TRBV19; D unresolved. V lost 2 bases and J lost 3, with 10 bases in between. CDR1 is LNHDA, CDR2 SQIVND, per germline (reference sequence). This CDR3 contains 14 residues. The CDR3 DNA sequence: TGTGCCAGTAGTATAAGGTTTACGGACACTGAAGCTTTCTTT. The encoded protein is CASSIRFTDTEAFF.

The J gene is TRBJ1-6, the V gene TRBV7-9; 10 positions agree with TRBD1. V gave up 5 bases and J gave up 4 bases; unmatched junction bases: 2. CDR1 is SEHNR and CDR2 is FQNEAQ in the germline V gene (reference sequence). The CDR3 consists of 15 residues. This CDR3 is CASSPGQGYNSPLHF. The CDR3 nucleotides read TGTGCCAGCAGCCCGGGACAGGGGTATAATTCACCCCTCCACTTT.

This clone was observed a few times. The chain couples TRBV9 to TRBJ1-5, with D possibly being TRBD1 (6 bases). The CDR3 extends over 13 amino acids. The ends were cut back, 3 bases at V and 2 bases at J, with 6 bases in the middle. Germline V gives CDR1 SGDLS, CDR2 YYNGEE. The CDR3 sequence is CASSGTGNQPQHF. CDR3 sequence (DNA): TGTGCCAGCAGCGGGACAGGCAATCAGCCCCAGCATTTT.

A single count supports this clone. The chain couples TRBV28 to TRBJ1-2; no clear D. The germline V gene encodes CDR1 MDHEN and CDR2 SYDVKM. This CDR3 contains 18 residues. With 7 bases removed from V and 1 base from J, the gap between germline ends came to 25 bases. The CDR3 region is CASTRGGTGITLNYGYTF. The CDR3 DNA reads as TGTGCCAGCACCCGCGGCGGTACGGGGATCACTCTTAACTATGGCTACACCTTC.

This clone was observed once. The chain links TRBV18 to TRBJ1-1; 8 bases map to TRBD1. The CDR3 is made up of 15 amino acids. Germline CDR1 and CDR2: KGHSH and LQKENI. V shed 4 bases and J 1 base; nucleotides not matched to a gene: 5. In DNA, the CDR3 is TGTGCCAGCTCACTATCGACAGGGGAGAACACTGAAGCTTTCTTT. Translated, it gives CASSLSTGENTEAFF.

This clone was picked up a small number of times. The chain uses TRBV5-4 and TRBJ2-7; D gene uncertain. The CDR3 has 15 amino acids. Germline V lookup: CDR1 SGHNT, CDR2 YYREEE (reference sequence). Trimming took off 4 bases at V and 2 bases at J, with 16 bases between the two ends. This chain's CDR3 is CASSPRSSRTYEQYF. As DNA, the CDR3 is TGTGCCAGCAGCCCTAGATCCAGTAGGACCTACGAGCAGTACTTC. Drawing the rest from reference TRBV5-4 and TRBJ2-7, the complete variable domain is ETGVTQSPTHLIKTRGQQVTLRCSSQSGHNTVSWYQQALGQGPQFIFQYYREEENGRGNFPPRFSGLQFPNYSSELNVNALELDDSALYLCASSPRSSRTYEQYFGPGTRLTVT.

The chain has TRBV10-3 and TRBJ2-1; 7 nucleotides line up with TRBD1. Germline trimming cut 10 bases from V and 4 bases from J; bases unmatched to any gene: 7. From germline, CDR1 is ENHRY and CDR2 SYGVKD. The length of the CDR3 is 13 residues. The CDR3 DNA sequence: TGTGCCACACGAGGGGGCTATTACAATGAGCAGTTCTTC. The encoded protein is CATRGGYYNEQFF.

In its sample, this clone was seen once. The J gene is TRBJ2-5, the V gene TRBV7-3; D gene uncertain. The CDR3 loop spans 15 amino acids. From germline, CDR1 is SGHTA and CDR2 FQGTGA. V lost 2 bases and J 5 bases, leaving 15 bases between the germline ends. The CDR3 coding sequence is TGTGCCAGCAGCTTAGGCCTCACTACCCGGGAGACCCAGTACTTC. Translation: CASSLGLTTRETQYF. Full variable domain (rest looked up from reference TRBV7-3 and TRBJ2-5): GAGVSQTPSNKVTEKGKYVELRCDPISGHTALYWYRQSLGQGPEFLIYFQGTGAADDSGLPNDRFFAVRPEGSVSTLKIQRTERGDSAVYLCASSLGLTTRETQYFGPGTRLLVL.